One sample yielded the 13 T cell receptor beta chains listed below, sequenced in a study of Graves' ophthalmopathy and Graves' hyperthyroidism. The authors amplified TCR beta CDR3 regions, and they did so from RNA transcripts for repertoire sequencing. RT-PCR in the first round used HTBI primers; a second-round multiplex PCR followed. TCRdb independently ran MiXCR on the multiplex PCR reads; one entry per CDR3 protein. The sample yields about 620,000 distinct CDR3 sequences, about 20% seen once. The sample taken for sequencing was peripheral blood. These receptors all come from a woman between 18 and 29 years old with stable Graves' hyperthyroidism. Some clones in this sample may be carry-over from other donors' samples.

The rearrangement links TRBV18 to TRBJ1-3; no clear D gene. V was cut by 3 bases and J by 0 bases, with 9 bases left in between. Looked up from germline, CDR1 is KGHSH and CDR2 is LQKENI. The CDR3 totals 15 residues. The DNA for the CDR3 is TGTGCCAGCTCACCGTCGCGGCTCTCTGGAAACACCATATATTTT. It specifies CASSPSRLSGNTIYF.

In its sample, this clonotype was seen a few times. The chain couples TRBV7-2 to TRBJ1-2; unclear D gene. Germline assignment: CDR1 SGHTA and CDR2 FQGNSA. The V and J ends lost 7 bases and 1 base respectively, with 10 bases between them. This CDR3 region has 13 residues. In nucleotides, the CDR3 is TGTGCCAGCAACCCGACTTTTAACTATGGCTACACCTTC. It specifies CASNPTFNYGYTF. Full variable domain (missing parts from reference TRBV7-2 and TRBJ1-2): GAGVSQSPSNKVTEKGKDVELRCDPISGHTALYWYRQSLGQGLEFLIYFQGNSAPDKSGLPSDRFSAERTGGSVSTLTIQRTQQEDSAVYLCASNPTFNYGYTFGSGTRLTVV.

This clonotype was detected ten times or more. This chain joins TRBV7-9 and TRBJ2-5; TRBD2 is a possible D gene (7 bases). The CDR3 is 13 residues long. The germline V and J ends were trimmed by 8 bases and 5 bases, with 15 bases remaining between them. Germline assignment: CDR1 SEHNR and CDR2 FQNEAQ (reference sequence). CDR3 in amino acids: CASYAGAGETQYF. In DNA form, the CDR3 reads TGTGCCAGCTATGCGGGGGCGGGGGAGACCCAGTACTTC. The full variable domain, rest sourced from reference TRBV7-9 and TRBJ2-5, is DTGVSQNPRHKITKRGQNVTFRCDPISEHNRLYWYRQTLGQGPEFLTYFQNEAQLEKSRLLSDRFSAERPKGSFSTLEIQRTEQGDSAMYLCASYAGAGETQYFGPGTRLLVL.

This clonotype occurred a few times. J is TRBJ2-5 and V is TRBV2; D might be TRBD1 (5 bases). The germline CDR1 and CDR2 sequences are SNHLY and FYNNEI. The CDR3 consists of 13 residues. With 10 bases removed from V and 5 bases from J, the gap between germline ends came to 17 bases. The DNA of the CDR3 is TGTGCCACCCAGGGAATAGTCGCGGAGACCCAGTACTTC. This translates into CATQGIVAETQYF.

This clonotype was detected many times. The chain joins TRBV28 to TRBJ1-1, with 9 positions matching TRBD1. After removal of 5 bases from V and 6 bases from J, the junction contained 7 bases not matched to a gene. The CDR3 has 14 amino acids. The germline gives CDR1 MDHEN, CDR2 SYDVKM. CDR3 sequence: CASSILQGAAEAFF. The CDR3 DNA reads TGTGCCAGCAGTATTTTACAGGGGGCGGCTGAAGCTTTCTTT.

This clonotype was detected many times. The junction departs from the called germline gene at one end, perhaps through a read error. The V gene is TRBV15, the J gene TRBJ1-5, with D perhaps TRBD1 (6 bases). Germline V gives CDR1 LNHNV, CDR2 YYDKDF (reference sequence). There are 15 residues in the CDR3. This CDR3 reads CATAGQLISNQPQHF. CDR3 DNA: TGTGCCACCGCAGGACAGCTCATTAGCAATCAGCCCCAGCATTTC.

This clonotype was picked up many times. V gene TRBV27 combines with J gene TRBJ1-3; D unclear. V was cut by 5 bases and J by 4 bases, with 9 bases left in between. The germline V gene encodes CDR1 MNHEY and CDR2 SMNVEV (reference sequence). CDR3 size: 13 residues. In DNA form, the CDR3 reads TGTGCCAGCAGTCTCTATACGGGAAACACCATATATTTT. Translating gives CASSLYTGNTIYF.

The chain carries TRBV6-1 and TRBJ1-5, with 7 positions matching TRBD1. The germline V gene encodes CDR1 MNHNS and CDR2 SASEGT. This CDR3 has 14 amino acids. J was trimmed by 6 bases and V by 2 bases; bases with no gene match: 4. CDR3 in DNA: TGTGCCAGCAGTGAAAGACAGGGACTTCAGCCCCAGCATTTT. Encoded protein: CASSERQGLQPQHF.

This clonotype was found many times. V and J are TRBV12-3 or TRBV12-4 and TRBJ1-2; the D gene is possibly TRBD1 (6 bases). The CDR3 is 14 amino acids. Trimming took off 5 bases at V and 3 bases at J, with 13 bases between the two ends. This CDR3 is CASSPIQGHYGYTF. The DNA of the CDR3 is TGTGCCAGCAGTCCCATACAGGGACACTATGGCTACACCTTC.

This clonotype was counted many times. This chain uses TRBV6-5 with TRBJ2-5; D may be TRBD2 (6 bases). The CDR3 is 14 amino acids. Trimming removed 6 bases at V and 5 bases at J, with 16 bases between. CDR1 is MNHEY and CDR2 is SVGAGI in the germline V gene. In nucleotides, the CDR3 is TGTGCCAGCAGATCGACTAGAGTGGTGGAGACCCAGTACTTC. Translated: CASRSTRVVETQYF.

This clonotype was seen many times. V and J are TRBV11-2 and TRBJ2-5; 7 bases align to TRBD2. The CDR3 is made up of 14 amino acids. V lost 5 bases to trimming and J lost 5 bases; unmatched junction nucleotides: 8. Germline CDR1 SGHAT, CDR2 FQNNGV. The CDR3 reads CASSRTSTSETQYF. DNA of the CDR3: TGTGCCAGCAGCCGGACTAGTACCTCGGAGACCCAGTACTTC. Based on the CDR3 plus reference TRBV11-2 and TRBJ2-5, the full variable domain is EAGVAQSPRYKIIEKRQSVAFWCNPISGHATLYWYQQILGQGPKLLIQFQNNGVVDDSQLPKDRFSAERLKGVDSTLKIQPAKLEDSAVYLCASSRTSTSETQYFGPGTRLLVL.

This clonotype was counted ten times or more. This chain uses TRBV5-6 with TRBJ2-7; D might be TRBD1 or TRBD2, each matching 5 bases. The CDR3 is 16 amino acids. Per the germline V gene, CDR1 is SGHDT and CDR2 is YYEEEE. V gave up 3 bases and J gave up 4 bases, with 20 bases separating them. As DNA, the CDR3 is TGTGCCAGCAGCTATGCATCCGGGACGGTTGTTTACGAGCAGTACTTC. Encoded protein: CASSYASGTVVYEQYF.

The chain has TRBV4-1 and TRBJ1-1; D is unresolved. Germline-derived CDR1 and CDR2 are MGHRA and YSYEKL. Trimming cost V 4 bases and J 2 bases, with 14 bases left between them. The length of the CDR3 is 15 residues. This CDR3 reads CASSPPRGRNTEAFF. The DNA for the CDR3 is TGCGCCAGCAGCCCTCCTCGGGGTAGAAACACTGAAGCTTTCTTT.